This entry features one T cell receptor (beta chain) sequence. Which antigen it targets is not known. Base quality data are lacking; no much larger clone is found one base away. The sample's time point label is to be understood as: about 28 days (+/-7) after the second vaccine dose. Because spike-specific TCR depth and breadth did not differ between the two schedules, AZD1222 recipients who got a second dose at roughly 4 weeks were pooled with those who got a second dose at roughly 12 weeks. The vaccinee samples were drawn from two UK trials, COV001 and COV002, one of which was a single-blind randomized controlled phase 2/3 trial testing AZD1222 (ChAdOx1 nCoV-19) in healthy adults. Trial participant PBMC samples were collected at day 0 and day 28 after the second dose for TCRbeta chain sequencing. The sample originates from a study of T cell responses to AZD1222 COVID-19 vaccine (dated by TCRdb to about 2021). For context, the study as a whole: A total of roughly 240 trial participants underwent TCR sequencing, of whom around 200 received two doses of AZD1222 and about 26 received two doses of the MenACWY control vaccine. Trial participants were enrolled by age into subgroups of 18-55, 56-69 and 70-plus years, and around 150, 28 and 57 TCR-sequenced participants, respectively, were included in these subgroups. Summary of the overall study and its limitations: Vaccine-associated CD4 TCRs spanned the whole spike protein, with dominant responses in regions 160-218 and 743-854. Nearly half of unique spike-specific TCRs reportedly recognized epitopes outside regions mutated in the B.1.351 and B.1.1.7 variants. The 56-69-year group was small, and its depth increase did not reach significance, likely because of low power. Participants were mostly white British, with more females than males. The authors suggested clonal diversity may have been underestimated. Because no day 14 peak-response samples were available, repertoires were characterized only after the peak T cell response. After two AZD1222 doses, spike-specific TCR breadth and depth were significantly higher than at day 0 and than in MenACWY recipients. Only 5 to 7 AZD1222 recipients were SARS-CoV-2 seropositive at baseline, limiting conclusions about previously exposed vaccinees.

The cysteine opens and the phenylalanine closes a CDR3 of 19 amino acids. The CDR3 DNA has 57 bases and is translated from base 1. The germline V gene gives CDR1 as KGHDR and CDR2 as SFDVKD. V and J are trimmed by 0 bases and 4 bases, and the gene matches miss 14 bases of the junction. The CDR3 regions of human TCRbeta chains were analyzed by immunosequencing. Per the authors' processing: Repertoire TCRs were checked for matches against a reference library of SARS-CoV-2-specific TCRs that had been generated using the MIRA antigen-specificity platform. Breadth meant the fraction of unique TCRs that were SARS-CoV-2-associated, whereas depth meant the fraction of total T cells that were SARS-CoV-2-associated. Using the MIRA data, each spike-specific TCR was assigned both to the spike region to which the TCR was reactive and to a CD4 or CD8 class. Log10-transformed breadth and depth values were compared by one-way ANOVA with Sidak's multiple comparisons tests. What TCRdb holds here is the immuneACCESS table cut down to in-frame rearrangements. Part of the clones is not present; checked against another copy, under half of the missing clones reflect an unresolved V gene, and the others are unexplained. V, J and clone size derive from that table, while D and trimming were established from the DNA sequence. Counted in this sample were about 160,000 clones; 92% of them appeared once. Approximately 3.4% of the sample goes to the ten largest clones.

The chain was built from TRBV24-1 and TRBJ2-3, with 8 bases aligning to TRBD2. The starting material was peripheral blood, obtained 28 days after the second AZD1222 dose. The TCR was taken from an adult who received the AZD1222 COVID-19 vaccine. The DNA is as follows: TGTGCCACCAGTGATTTGCGGTGGGGACTAGTTAATCCCGCAGATACGCAGTATTTT. Its protein reads: CATSDLRWGLVNPADTQYF.